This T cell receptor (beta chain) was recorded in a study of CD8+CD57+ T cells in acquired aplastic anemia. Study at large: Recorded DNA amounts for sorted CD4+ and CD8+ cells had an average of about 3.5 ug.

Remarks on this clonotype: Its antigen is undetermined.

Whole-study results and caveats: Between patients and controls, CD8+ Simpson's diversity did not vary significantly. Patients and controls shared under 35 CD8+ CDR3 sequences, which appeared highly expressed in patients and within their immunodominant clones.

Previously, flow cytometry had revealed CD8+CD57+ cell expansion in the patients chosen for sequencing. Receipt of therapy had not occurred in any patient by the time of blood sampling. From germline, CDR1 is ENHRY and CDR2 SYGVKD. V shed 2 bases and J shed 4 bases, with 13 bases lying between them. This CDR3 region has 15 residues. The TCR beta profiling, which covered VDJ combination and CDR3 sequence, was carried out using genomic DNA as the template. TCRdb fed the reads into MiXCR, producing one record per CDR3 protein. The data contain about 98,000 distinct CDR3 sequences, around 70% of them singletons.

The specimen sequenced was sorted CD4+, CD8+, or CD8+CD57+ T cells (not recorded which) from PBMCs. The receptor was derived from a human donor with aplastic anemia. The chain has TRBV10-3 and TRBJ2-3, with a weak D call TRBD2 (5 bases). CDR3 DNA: TGTGCCATCAGTGAGCCGGGATCTAGTGCAGATACGCAGTATTTT. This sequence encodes CAISEPGSSADTQYF.